The T cell receptor (beta chain) under discussion was sequenced for a study of identical twins. CDR1 is LGHNA and CDR2 is YNFKEQ in the germline V gene. The trim removed 7 bases at V and 0 bases at J, leaving 2 bases unmatched. The CDR3 runs 17 residues. This clonotype was detected ten times or more. Each CDR3 protein is one row after TCRdb ran MiXCR on the 5' RACE reads. The sample holds 200,000 to 300,000 distinct CDR3 sequences, roughly a tenth seen once. The specimen sequenced was memory T cells sorted from blood. The sequence came from a man aged 45-65 years in good health. V gene TRBV4-2 combines with J gene TRBJ2-2; 16 nucleotides align to TRBD2. The CDR3 nucleotides are TGTGCCAGCACGGGACTAGCGGGGGGGGCGAACACCGGGGAGCTGTTTTTT. Protein sequence: CASTGLAGGANTGELFF.